This TCR beta chain was recovered during a study of cytomegalovirus exposure and HLA in healthy donors. Study results and limitations: A later analysis associated 15,000 or so TCR beta sequences with HLA alleles at a 0.05 false discovery rate.

The study ran its PCR with 60 Vbeta and 13 Jbeta primers. Method: immunoSEQ multiplex PCR; TCRdb's copy keeps in-frame clones and lacks some. The table lists more than 130,000 clones, about 82% of them singletons, with 2% to 2.5% in the top ten. The table lists this clone with a few counts. The antigen is not known. At one end the junction does not follow the germline gene, possibly because of a read error. The germline V gene has CDR1 SEHNR and CDR2 FQNEAQ (reference sequence). The CDR3 totals 12 residues. The sequence derives from a man younger than 40 in good health and CMV-seronegative. J is TRBJ2-7 and V is TRBV7-9; D is uncertain. Sequencing was performed on PBMCs. The DNA of the CDR3 is TGTTCCAGCAGCTTAGGGCCCTCGGAGCAGTACTTC. As protein: CSSSLGPSEQYF.